One and the same sample provided the 26 T cell receptor beta chains below, sequenced in a study of blood T cell repertoires in COVID-19. Profiled with immunoSEQ multiplex PCR; TCRdb holds only in-frame clones, not every one. The repertoire holds 450,000 to 500,000 clones, 80% to 90% seen once, with 3.2% in the top ten. The sample taken for sequencing was peripheral blood. These receptors were taken from a human donor in a cohort sampled during active COVID-19.

The V gene is TRBV11-2, the J gene TRBJ1-3, with TRBD1 as a possible D gene (6 bases). Trimming cost V 2 bases and J 0 bases, with 14 bases left between them. The CDR3 consists of 17 residues. Germline V gene data show CDR1 as SGHAT and CDR2 as FQNNGV. The CDR3 nucleotides read TGTGCCAGCAGCTTATTTGGAGAGGACAGCTCTGGAAACACCATATATTTT. Translation gives CASSLFGEDSSGNTIYF.

This rearrangement joins TRBV5-4 to TRBJ2-2; TRBD2 aligns across 10 bases. This CDR3 contains 17 residues. Germline CDR1 SGHNT, CDR2 YYREEE (reference sequence). V was clipped by 4 bases and J by 2 bases; unmatched bases: 8. This CDR3 reads CASSPSGRAGNTGELFF. The CDR3 DNA follows: TGTGCCAGCAGCCCCAGCGGGAGGGCGGGAAACACCGGGGAGCTGTTTTTT.

This chain links TRBV27 with TRBJ1-3, with D maybe TRBD1 (5 bases). CDR1 is MNHEY and CDR2 is SMNVEV in the germline V gene (reference sequence). Between the trimmed V and J ends, which lost 5 bases and 0 bases, there was a span of 17 bases. There are 17 residues in the CDR3. The CDR3 bases are TGTGCCAGCAGTGCCTATTCAGGGACTTTCTCTGGAAACACCATATATTTT. It encodes CASSAYSGTFSGNTIYF.

V and J are TRBV7-9 and TRBJ2-7, with 8 bases lining up with TRBD2. Germline V gives CDR1 SEHNR, CDR2 FQNEAQ (reference sequence). Germline trimming cut 8 bases from V and 5 bases from J; bases unmatched to any gene: 14. The CDR3 runs 15 residues. The CDR3 region is CASRRRAAGEDEQYF. The CDR3 bases are TGTGCCAGCCGGAGGAGGGCAGCGGGAGAGGACGAGCAGTACTTC.

The chain links TRBV3-1 (or the pseudogene TRBV3-2) to TRBJ1-2; possibly TRBD1 for D (6 bases). The germline V and J ends were trimmed by 3 bases and 7 bases, with 15 bases remaining between them. The germline V gene has CDR1 LGHDT and CDR2 YNNKEL (reference sequence). This CDR3 spans 14 amino acids. As DNA, the CDR3 is TGTGCCAGCAGCCAGGACAGCCTCAGCGGTGGCTACACCTTC. It encodes CASSQDSLSGGYTF.

This chain links TRBV11-3 with TRBJ2-3; 14 nucleotides align to TRBD2. Losses at the gene ends were 5 bases for V and 6 bases for J; bases not matched to a gene: 1. The CDR3 sequence is 14 residues long. Germline lookup yields CDR1 SGHNT and CDR2 YENEEA. The CDR3 loop reads CASSRTSGRDTQYF. In DNA, the CDR3 is TGTGCCAGCAGCAGGACTAGCGGGAGGGATACGCAGTATTTT.

This clone was counted only a few times. This chain links TRBV7-2 with TRBJ2-5; 8 bases line up with TRBD1. The CDR3 totals 15 residues. Germline CDR1 and CDR2: SGHTA and FQGNSA. Unmatched junction bases numbered 4, after V lost 4 bases and J lost 0 bases. Written as DNA, the CDR3 is TGTGCCAGCAGCTCCGACAGGGGCTACCAAGAGACCCAGTACTTC. This sequence encodes CASSSDRGYQETQYF.

As to this clone: The sample contains more than one DNA sequence encoding this CDR3. The rearrangement links TRBV27 to TRBJ1-2, with a weak D call TRBD1 (6 bases). This CDR3 region has 13 residues. CDR1 is MNHEY and CDR2 is SMNVEV in the germline V gene (reference sequence). Between the trimmed V and J ends, which lost 8 bases and 5 bases, there was a span of 15 bases. In DNA form, the CDR3 reads TGTGCCAGCTCGGCGAGGGGGGGGTATGGCTACACCTTC. Protein sequence: CASSARGGYGYTF.

The chain has TRBV28 and TRBJ2-3; no clear D gene. CDR3 length equals 13 residues. Germline-derived CDR1 and CDR2 are MDHEN and SYDVKM. The V end was cut by 5 bases, the J end by 3 bases, with 9 bases between. CDR3 DNA sequence: TGTGCCAGCAGTCCCCGTCAGACAGATACGCAGTATTTT. Protein sequence: CASSPRQTDTQYF.

The chain is built from TRBV6-5 and TRBJ2-5; weak D call: TRBD2 (7 bases). Looked up from germline, CDR1 is MNHEY and CDR2 is SVGAGI. V lost 5 bases and J lost 9, with 16 bases in between. This CDR3 is 13 amino acids long. The CDR3 spells CASSTPGGLSQYF. The CDR3 coding sequence is TGTGCCAGCAGTACCCCCGGGGGGCTATCCCAGTACTTC.

This sequence joins TRBV4-1 and TRBJ2-1, with 9 positions matching TRBD1. The V and J ends lost 4 bases and 8 bases, in that order; junction bases with no gene match: 9. Germline V CDR1 and CDR2: MGHRA, YSYEKL. The length of the CDR3 is 15 residues. CDR3 in amino acids: CASSPSGQGIDEQFF. In DNA, the CDR3 is TGCGCCAGCAGCCCCTCCGGACAGGGGATAGATGAGCAGTTCTTC.

Here the CDR3 DNA reads TGTGCCAGTAGTATCAGGGGCGCAGCCACTGAAGCTTTCTTT. Residues: CASSIRGAATEAFF. The chain employs TRBV19 and TRBJ1-1, with D tentatively TRBD1 (6 bases). V was cut by 3 bases and J by 4 bases, with 12 bases left in between. This CDR3 has 14 residues. The germline gives CDR1 LNHDA, CDR2 SQIVND (reference sequence).

The chain recombines TRBV19 with TRBJ2-6, with 12 positions matching TRBD1. CDR3 length: 17 residues. The V segment lost 6 bases and the J segment 3 bases; nucleotides outside the gene matches: 6. The germline gives CDR1 LNHDA, CDR2 SQIVND (reference sequence). CDR3 sequence reads: CASSGGQGALGANVLTF. The CDR3 coding sequence is TGTGCCAGTAGCGGGGGACAGGGGGCGCTTGGGGCCAACGTCCTGACTTTC.

The V call is TRBV5-1, the J call TRBJ1-3; D unclear. Germline CDR1 and CDR2: SGHRS and YFSETQ. Trimming took 0 bases from V and 0 from J, leaving 7 bases between them. The CDR3 covers 15 residues. The CDR3 spells CASSLEWSSGNTIYF. The DNA for the CDR3 is TGCGCCAGCAGCTTGGAATGGAGCTCTGGAAACACCATATATTTT.

The chain combines TRBV5-6 with TRBJ2-2, with no clear D. Germline V gene sequence: CDR1 SGHDT, CDR2 YYEEEE. The V gene lost 2 bases and the J gene lost 0 bases, with 5 bases spanning the gap. The CDR3 extends over 14 amino acids. The CDR3 DNA reads as TGTGCCAGCAGCTTCTCTGCGAACACCGGGGAGCTGTTTTTT. Protein sequence: CASSFSANTGELFF.

This rearrangement joins TRBV5-1 to TRBJ2-1; TRBD2 is a possible D gene (6 bases). The V gene lost 3 bases and the J gene lost 1 base, with 11 bases spanning the gap. Looked up from germline, CDR1 is SGHRS and CDR2 is YFSETQ. The CDR3 consists of 15 residues. In DNA form, the CDR3 reads TGCGCCAGCAGCTGGGGGGACGGATCCTACAATGAGCAGTTCTTC. Translating it yields CASSWGDGSYNEQFF.

The genes are TRBV29-1 and TRBJ2-1; tentatively, D is TRBD2 (5 bases). V was clipped by 8 bases and J by 3 bases, with 17 bases between them. The germline V gene encodes CDR1 SQVTM and CDR2 ANQGSEA. The length of the CDR3 is 14 residues. CDR3 DNA sequence: TGCAGCAGTACACCAGGAGGCCTCTACAATGAGCAGTTCTTC. Its translation is CSSTPGGLYNEQFF.

The J gene is TRBJ1-1, the V gene TRBV9, with TRBD1 identical over 7 bases. CDR3 length: 14 residues. Germline V lookup: CDR1 SGDLS, CDR2 YYNGEE. The ends lost 4 bases at V and 1 base at J; junction bases unmatched: 4. Here the CDR3 reads CASSPWTGNTEAFF. CDR3 in DNA: TGTGCCAGCAGCCCGTGGACAGGGAACACTGAAGCTTTCTTT.

The V call is TRBV13, the J call TRBJ2-1; TRBD2 is a possible D gene (6 bases). Germline CDR1 reads PRHDT; CDR2 reads FYEKMQ (reference sequence). The V and J ends lost 2 bases and 2 bases respectively, with 19 bases between them. This CDR3 has 18 amino acids. CDR3 amino acids: CASSLITAGSSPYNEQFF. CDR3 bases: TGTGCCAGCAGCTTAATCACTGCGGGAAGTAGCCCCTACAATGAGCAGTTCTTC.

The chain has TRBV20-1 and TRBJ1-2; D might be TRBD1 (5 bases). The CDR3 has 11 residues. Per the germline V gene, CDR1 is DFQATT and CDR2 is SNEGSKA (reference sequence). V was pared by 7 bases and J by 6 bases, with 12 bases between. CDR3 sequence reads: CSDGGDNGYTF. The CDR3 nucleotides are TGCAGTGACGGAGGGGATAATGGCTACACCTTC.

The V call is TRBV30, the J call TRBJ2-7, with 8 bases that match TRBD1. V shed 3 bases, J shed 2 bases, and the junction held 3 bases outside the gene matches. The length of the CDR3 is 13 residues. Germline CDR1 GTSNPN, CDR2 SVGIG (reference sequence). CDR3: CAWRTGAPYEQYF. DNA for the CDR3: TGTGCCTGGAGGACAGGGGCTCCCTACGAGCAGTACTTC. Supplemented by reference TRBV30 and TRBJ2-7, the full variable domain reads SQTIHQWPATLVQPVGSPLSLECTVEGTSNPNLYWYRQAAGRGLQLLFYSVGIGQISSEVPQNLSASRPQDRQFILSSKKLLLSDSGFYLCAWRTGAPYEQYFGPGTRLTVT.

The J gene is TRBJ2-3, the V gene TRBV29-1; tentative D call: TRBD2 (6 bases). The CDR3 is 13 residues long. CDR1 and CDR2 from the germline V gene are SQVTM and ANQGSEA. Trimming took off 3 bases at V and 3 bases at J, with 10 bases between the two ends. CDR3 nucleotide sequence: TGCAGCGTTGAGGTGGGGAGGACAGATACGCAGTATTTT. Amino acids: CSVEVGRTDTQYF.

CDR3 loop: CASSLVHPRDEQFF. CDR3 nucleotide sequence: TGCGCCAGCAGCTTGGTTCATCCCCGGGATGAGCAGTTCTTC. V and J are TRBV5-1 and TRBJ2-1; D unclear. Per germline, CDR1 SGHRS and CDR2 YFSETQ. Deletions cut 0 bases from V and 8 bases from J, with 12 bases between. CDR3 length: 14 residues. Complete variable domain (other parts from reference TRBV5-1 and TRBJ2-1): KAGVTQTPRYLIKTRGQQVTLSCSPISGHRSVSWYQQTPGQGLQFLFEYFSETQRNKGNFPGRFSGRQFSNSRSEMNVSTLELGDSALYLCASSLVHPRDEQFFGPGTRLTVL.

J is TRBJ2-3 and V is TRBV28; D might be TRBD2 (6 bases). The CDR3 extends over 14 amino acids. The germline V and J ends were trimmed by 10 bases and 0 bases, with 14 bases remaining between them. From germline, CDR1 is MDHEN and CDR2 SYDVKM. CDR3 residues: CATRTSLSTDTQYF. DNA for the CDR3: TGTGCCACCAGAACTAGCCTCAGCACAGATACGCAGTATTTT.

CDR3 DNA sequence: TGTGCCACCAGTGAGTCTCGAGGGACTGAAGCTTTCTTT. This gives the protein CATSESRGTEAFF. The chain is built from TRBV24-1 and TRBJ1-1; D call uncertain. The CDR3 has 13 amino acids. Germline CDR1 and CDR2: KGHDR and SFDVKD. V was shortened by 4 bases and J by 5 bases, with 10 bases between the two germline ends.

This clone has a handful of counts. The gene calls are TRBV25-1 and TRBJ1-5; maybe TRBD1 (5 bases). Trimming took off 6 bases at V and 0 bases at J, with 9 bases between the two ends. Looked up from germline, CDR1 is MGHDK and CDR2 is SYGVNS. CDR3 length: 14 residues. The CDR3 reads CASRKRGSNQPQHF. CDR3 in DNA: TGTGCCAGCAGGAAAAGGGGTAGCAATCAGCCCCAGCATTTT.